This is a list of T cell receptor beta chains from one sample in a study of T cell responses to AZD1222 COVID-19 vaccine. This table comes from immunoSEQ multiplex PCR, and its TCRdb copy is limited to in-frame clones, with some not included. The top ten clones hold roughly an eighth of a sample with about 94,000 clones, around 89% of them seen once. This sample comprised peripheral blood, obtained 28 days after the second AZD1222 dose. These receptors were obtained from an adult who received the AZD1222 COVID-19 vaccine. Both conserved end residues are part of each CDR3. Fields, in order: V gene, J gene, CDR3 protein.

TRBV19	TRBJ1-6	CASSAPGTGGASPLHF
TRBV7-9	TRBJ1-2	CASSLREDRQYTF
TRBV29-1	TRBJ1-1	CSVRGLMNTEAFF
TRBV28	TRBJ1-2	CASRIDSNYGYTF
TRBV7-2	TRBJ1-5	CASSLNGQGVAQPQHF
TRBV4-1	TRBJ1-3	CASSPSGDRGQIGNTIYF
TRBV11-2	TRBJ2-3	CASSLYWGDGAGGTDTQYF
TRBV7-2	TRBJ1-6	CASSPGNNSPLHF
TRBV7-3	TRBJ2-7	CASSPRLAGFNEQYF
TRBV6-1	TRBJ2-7	CASSEARGALYEQYF
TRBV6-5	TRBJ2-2	CASRPSEPGELFF
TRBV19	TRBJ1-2	CASRLDRNYGYTF
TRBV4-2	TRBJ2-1	CASSQDRVLAGGGSSYNEQFF
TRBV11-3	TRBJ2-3	CASSGGPRDTRLSTDTQYF
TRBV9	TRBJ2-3	CASSGWDRGSDTQYF
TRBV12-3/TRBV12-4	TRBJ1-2	CASSKTGGGGYTF
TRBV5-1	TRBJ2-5	CASSHRTEETQYF
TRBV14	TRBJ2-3	CASSLLGALTDTQYF
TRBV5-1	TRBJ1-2	CASSESPTDYYGYTF
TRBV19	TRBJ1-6	CASRAGTGSPLHF
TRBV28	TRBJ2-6	CASSTGTGLFFSVLTF
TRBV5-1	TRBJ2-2	CASSANRNTGELFF
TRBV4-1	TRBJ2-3	CASSQPPGTPDTQYF
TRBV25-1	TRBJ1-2	CASSGAPTGGYGYTF
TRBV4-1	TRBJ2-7	CASSQATSGSSYEQYF
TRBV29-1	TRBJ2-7	CSVGTGGQAYEQYF
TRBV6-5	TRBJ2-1	CASSYEGTSSYNEQFF
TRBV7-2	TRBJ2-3	CASSFSPQGADTQYF
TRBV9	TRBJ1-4	CASSSRQAHNEKLFF
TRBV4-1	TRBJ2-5	CASSQEGSSGGQETQYF
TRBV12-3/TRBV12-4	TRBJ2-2	CASSSTTGELFF
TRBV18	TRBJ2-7	CASSPSGHSLEQYF
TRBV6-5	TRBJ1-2	CASSPRQGRSGYTF
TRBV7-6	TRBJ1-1	CASSPRRNTEAFF
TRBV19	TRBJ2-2	CASGKGVRDTGELFF